What follows are 9 T cell receptor beta chains derived from one specimen sequenced in a study of T cell repertoires in cytomegalovirus infection. TCRdb itself ran the reads through MiXCR, one entry per CDR3 protein. This table holds 200,000 to 300,000 distinct CDR3 sequences, 9.1% found once. Sequencing was carried out using PBMCs. Receptors originate from a human donor in good health (CMV status not recorded). Some clones in this sample may be carry-over from other donors' samples.

At least ten counts were recorded for this clonotype. CDR3 amino acids: CASSQDRGPYDTIYF. Here the CDR3 DNA reads TGTGCCAGCAGCCAGGACAGAGGCCCTTACGACACCATATATTTT. The chain recombines TRBV14 with TRBJ1-3; TRBD1 might be the D (6 bases). This CDR3 region has 15 residues. V shed 3 bases and J shed 8 bases, with 17 bases lying between them. In germline, CDR1 is SGHDN, CDR2 FVKESK.

This clonotype showed up many times. This rearrangement joins TRBV7-8 to TRBJ2-2, with 8 bases aligning to TRBD2. From germline, CDR1 is SGHVS and CDR2 FQNEAQ. The CDR3 has 15 amino acids. V was clipped by 6 bases and J by 5 bases; unmatched bases: 8. CDR3 residues: CASRSSGGPTGELFF. DNA of the CDR3: TGTGCCAGCAGGTCGTCGGGGGGGCCGACCGGGGAGCTGTTTTTT.

This clonotype was seen many times. V usage is TRBV7-2 and J usage is TRBJ2-1; 11 nucleotides align to TRBD1. This CDR3 has 16 amino acids. The ends lost 5 bases at V and 6 bases at J; junction bases unmatched: 9. Germline loops: CDR1 SGHTA, CDR2 FQGNSA. Here the CDR3 DNA reads TGTGCCAGCAGCGACCCGGACAGGGGGCGCCGCAATGAGCAGTTCTTC. Its protein is CASSDPDRGRRNEQFF.

This clonotype was seen repeatedly, ten times or more. The rearrangement joins TRBV29-1 to TRBJ1-2, with D hard to call. There are 13 residues in the CDR3. Germline values: CDR1 SQVTM, CDR2 ANQGSEA. Trimming left V 1 base short and J 5 bases short, with 11 bases between. In DNA, the CDR3 is TGCAGCGTTGAAGGCCGATTAACTTATGGCTACACCTTC. Its protein product is CSVEGRLTYGYTF.

The chain carries TRBV12-3 or TRBV12-4 and TRBJ2-7; 12 bases are a match to TRBD2. The V and J ends lost 6 bases and 0 bases, in that order; junction bases with no gene match: 12. This CDR3 spans 18 amino acids. This chain's CDR3 is CASSSTSGGETVSYEQYF. CDR3 bases: TGTGCCAGCAGCTCGACTAGCGGGGGCGAAACCGTCTCCTACGAGCAGTACTTC.

This sequence joins TRBV28 and TRBJ1-2, with a possible D match to TRBD1 (5 bases). Germline CDR1 and CDR2: MDHEN and SYDVKM. V lost 6 bases and J 0 bases, leaving 11 bases between the germline ends. CDR3 size: 14 residues. The CDR3 DNA is TGTGCCAGCAGCCTAGGGGCAGCTAACTATGGCTACACCTTC. The encoded protein is CASSLGAANYGYTF.

This clonotype was counted at least ten times. This chain uses TRBV7-2 with TRBJ2-2; no firm D call. The germline V gene has CDR1 SGHTA and CDR2 FQGNSA. There are 14 residues in the CDR3. Trimming took 5 bases from V and 1 from J, leaving 8 bases between them. CDR3 bases: TGTGCCAGCAGCCCAATTTGGAACACCGGGGAGCTGTTTTTT. Protein sequence: CASSPIWNTGELFF.

The chain couples TRBV7-2 to TRBJ2-2, with D perhaps TRBD1 (6 bases). The germline V gene has CDR1 SGHTA and CDR2 FQGNSA. The CDR3 length is 16 residues. The germline V and J ends were trimmed by 9 bases and 0 bases, with 17 bases remaining between them. The CDR3 spells CARRLGTYSNTGELFF. The CDR3 nucleotides are TGTGCCAGGAGGTTAGGGACATATTCGAACACCGGGGAGCTGTTTTTT.

This clonotype was recorded at least ten times. The CDR3 loop reads CASSPTGRGFPTLHF. The CDR3 DNA reads TGTGCCAGCAGCCCGACGGGCAGGGGGTTCCCCACCCTCCACTTT. The rearrangement links TRBV7-6 to TRBJ1-6, with 7 bases that match TRBD1. The germline gives CDR1 SGHVS, CDR2 FNYEAQ. The CDR3 loop spans 15 amino acids. The ends lost 5 bases at V and 14 bases at J; junction bases unmatched: 15.